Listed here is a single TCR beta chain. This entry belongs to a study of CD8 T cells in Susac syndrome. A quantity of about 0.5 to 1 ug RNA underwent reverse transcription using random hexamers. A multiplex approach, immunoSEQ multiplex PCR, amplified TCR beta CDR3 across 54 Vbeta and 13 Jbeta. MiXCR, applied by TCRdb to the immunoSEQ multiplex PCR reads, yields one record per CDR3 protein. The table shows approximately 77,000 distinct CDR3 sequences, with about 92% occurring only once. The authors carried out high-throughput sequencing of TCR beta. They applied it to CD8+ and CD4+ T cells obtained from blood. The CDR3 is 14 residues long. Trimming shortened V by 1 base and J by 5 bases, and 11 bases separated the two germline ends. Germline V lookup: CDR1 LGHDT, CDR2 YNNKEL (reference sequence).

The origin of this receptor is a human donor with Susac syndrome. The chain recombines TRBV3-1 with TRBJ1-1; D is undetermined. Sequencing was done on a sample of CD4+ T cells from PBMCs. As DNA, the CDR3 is TGTGCCAGCAGCCAAGGACACGCTGGGACTGAAGCTTTCTTT. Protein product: CASSQGHAGTEAFF.